This TCR beta chain was recorded in a study of cytomegalovirus exposure and HLA in healthy donors (dated by TCRdb to about 2017). Broadly, across the study: In an earlier analysis of fewer than 750 of the donors, roughly 300 Gb of sequence data and 100 million or so unique TCR beta sequences from about 179 million T cells were reported. About 280 gigabases of sequencing data and around 90 million unique TCR sequences made up an early release that covered several hundred HLA-typed donors. Of the roughly 430 genotyped donors, around 81% fell in the genetic ancestry cluster associated with self-reported Caucasian donors. The study aimed to test whether signatures of past pathogen exposure could be identified by cataloging public T cell receptors. The study used immunosequencing to profile the T cell repertoires of 666 subjects and linked those repertoires to cytomegalovirus serostatus. A separate validation cohort of over a hundred different subjects was used in addition to the roughly 700-subject first cohort. To predict cytomegalovirus infection status, the study combined high-throughput TCR immunosequencing, statistical association of individual TCRs with disease status, and machine learning. A later analysis re-analyzed previously published TCR beta repertoires from 550 to 700 donors and added high-resolution HLA genotyping to study TCR occurrence patterns. Rather than using new phenotypic data, the later analysis identified candidate immune exposures from TCR beta sequences and from how often those sequences occurred across donors. An earlier analysis of 500 to 650 of the donors applied high-throughput TCR beta sequencing to assess whether each TCR beta V gene segment acted as functional or pseudogenic. Donor age, sex, ethnicity and CMV serostatus were collected together with the repertoire data. In a later genetic analysis, genome-wide SNP genotypes for about 65% of the roughly 670 donors were used, and that subset was treated as a discovery cohort. All discovery cohort repertoires had been generated using a single sequencing platform. Both class I and class II loci were covered by HLA typing, at four-digit resolution. The number of typed donors differed by locus: roughly 629-630 for A, B, C, DRB1 and DQB1; 522 for DQA1; about 600 for DPA1; and roughly 490 for DPB1. Several DR-DQ haplotypes were handled as single units for association and clustering because linkage in the cohort was strong. On average, about 200,000 unique TCR beta nucleotide sequences were sequenced per donor among some 430 genotyped donors of the cohort, with approximately 18% of those sequences being non-productive. Summary of the overall study and its limitations: Compared with the approximately 670-donor mean, donors in an Asian-associated ancestry cluster had fewer N-insertions in productive TCRs, according to a later genetic analysis. A further reported finding was that TCR beta sequences accurately predicted the HLA-A and HLA-B alleles for most subjects in the first cohort. Some IMGT-functional V segments, including TRBV6-2 and TRBV6-3, could not be told apart with the 87-base-pair reads, so those segments were excluded. Broadly in line with IMGT annotations, most TCR beta V segments showed up in productive rearrangements about 87% or about 30% of the time in an earlier analysis of a few hundred of the donors. In a later genetic analysis, a missense DCLRE1C variant was associated with V-gene and J-gene trimming of TCR beta chains, and the association was replicated in an independent cohort. In this cohort, only TCR beta chains were sequenced, and detectable features were limited by the absence of alpha or paired-chain data. When HLA alleles, especially DR and DQ, strongly co-occurred, attributing TCR associations to individual alleles was difficult. While some public TCRs were present in many individuals, most TCR sequences turned up only very rarely across donors. It was suggested by the authors that the approach could potentially be generalized to other disease states and immunological phenotypes. A later analysis associated about 17,000 TCR beta sequences with specific HLA alleles at a false discovery rate of 0.05. Because HLA typing was missing for some donors at each locus, association tests included only the typed subset. Three of the identified cytomegalovirus-associated TCR beta chains were confirmed in vitro to be specific for cytomegalovirus antigens. According to a later analysis, most CMV-associated TCR beta chains appeared to be HLA-restricted, and the HLA associations seemed to be driven largely by CMV exposure. Because counts were too low, 15 to 20 rarely observed V segments, including chromosome 9 orphons, were left out of the earlier analysis of about 500 of the donors. In the study, about 150 TCR beta chains were listed as associated with cytomegalovirus. A later analysis found that TCR association rates varied across HLA loci, with DRB1 alleles showing the most associated TCRs and HLA-C alleles the fewest. A cluster of highly shared sequence variants was judged likely to be a technical artifact of the sequencing pipeline. Presence/absence analyses assumed roughly uniform sequencing depth across donors, an assumption that may not hold. In a later analysis, several top co-occurrence clusters were reported to appear linked to parvovirus B19, influenza, CMV and Epstein-Barr virus. Linkage disequilibrium might explain the correlated functional status among segregating V segments, but an unknown experimental factor could not be ruled out. The only immune exposure information available for the cohort was CMV serostatus. A later analysis found that HLA-associated TCR beta chains were more clonally expanded and had lower generation probabilities than equally common non-associated chains. The classifier was reported to diagnose cytomegalovirus status with high specificity and sensitivity in both the original and validation cohorts.

Comments on this clone: Its antigen is still unknown. Per-base quality was not reported, and no clone a single base away is much larger than it.

The cohort was made up of 500 to 850 healthy bone marrow donors. At the time of sampling, every cohort member was nominally healthy, though immune exposures that went unrecorded were likely present. Of the 666 cohort members, approximately 300 had positive CMV serostatus and fewer than 400 had negative CMV serostatus, and CMV serostatus was not recorded for the donor. Each donor provided a peripheral blood sample, and peripheral blood mononuclear cells were used for TCR beta sequencing. The Qiagen DNeasy Blood Extraction Kit was used to extract genomic DNA from the blood cell samples. Library preparation employed the immunoSEQ multiplex PCR assay. The multiplex PCR relied on a mix of 60 forward primers for TCR Vbeta segments and 13 reverse primers for TCR Jbeta segments. Amplification of the CDR3 region of rearranged TCR beta genes was performed with a multiplex PCR assay on genomic DNA. The Illumina HiSeq System was used to sequence the amplified TCR beta libraries as 87-base-pair reads. In the original analysis: A later analysis tallied roughly 80 million unique TCR beta chains across the 650 to 750 repertoires, and about 10 million of those chains were shared by two or more donors. A nearest-neighbor algorithm error-corrected the raw reads and collapsed the reads into unique sequences, merging closely related sequences to remove PCR and sequencing errors. CDR3 sequences were aligned to IMGT reference sequences to assign V, D and J gene segments. For a sequence to be retained, a match of at least six nucleotides was required to both a V gene segment and a J gene segment. Rearrangements were called productive when the CDR3 lacked stop codons and stayed in frame with V and J; all others were non-productive. CDR3 was defined according to IMGT convention as the region running from the second conserved V-encoded cysteine to the conserved J-encoded phenylalanine. In an earlier analysis of around 540 of the donors, sequences lacking an unambiguous match to a single V gene segment were excluded. An earlier analysis of fewer than 750 of the donors classified V segments as functional when productive rearrangements were above 56.7% and as segregating when the standard deviation between donors was above 5%. To diagnose cytomegalovirus status from the catalog of TCR beta chain sequences, a statistical classification framework was built. In a later analysis, V and J genes were assigned by comparing TCR nucleotide sequences against IMGT/GENE-DB human TR gene sequences. The TCRdist pipeline was used in a later analysis to assign CDR3 sequences and most-parsimonious VDJ recombination scenarios. A later analysis defined each TCR beta chain by its CDR3 amino acid sequence plus V-gene family, and excluded reads lacking a unique V-gene family. In a later analysis, fewer than 600 highly shared, low-generation-probability nucleotide sequences were removed to address suspected cross-contamination and a sequencing artifact. In a later analysis, a clonal expansion index was calculated for each public chain from normalized within-repertoire ranks of inferred template counts. In a later analysis, generation probabilities were computed with a VDJ recombination model fitted to out-of-frame rearrangements, and the resulting probabilities were checked against IGoR. Hypergeometric tests were used in a later analysis to score TCR-TCR, TCR-HLA and TCR-CMV co-occurrence, with a repertoire-size bias correction applied to the TCR pairs. In a later analysis, false discovery rates were estimated by permuting HLA or CMV assignments 20 times. In a later analysis, co-occurring TCRs were grouped with DBSCAN, and TCRdist sequence similarity was added when clustering was performed within HLA-allele-positive subsets. For co-occurrence clustering, repertoires with fewer than 30,000 or more than 120,000 public chains were excluded, along with roughly 5 repertoires with anomalous nucleotide sharing. Not all clones reach the TCRdb copy of this immuneACCESS table, which keeps in-frame sequences only. Checked studies attribute under half of the gap to unresolved V genes and leave the rest unexplained. That table is the source of V, J and clone size, and D and trimming were worked out from the DNA. This sample has some 130,000 clones in its table, and approximately 60% of those were observed once. Of the sample, more than 1.5% falls within the top ten clones.

The CDR3 goes from the cysteine to the phenylalanine over 15 residues. Here the CDR3 DNA is all that survives: 45 bases in frame from base 1. Clipping removes 4 bases from V and 7 bases from J, with 6 as the unmatched junction base count. The CDR1 and CDR2 encoded by the germline V gene are MGHRA and YSYEKL. Sequencing was performed on PBMCs. The chain was built from TRBV4-1 and TRBJ2-1; 11 bases in between match TRBD1. This TCR derives from a human donor in good health. The CDR3 corresponds to CASSRPGQGVNEQFF. DNA sequence: TGCGCCAGCAGCCGCCCGGGACAGGGGGTGAATGAGCAGTTCTTC.